The 10 T cell receptor beta chains presented below share a single source sample, sequenced in a study of cytomegalovirus exposure and HLA in healthy donors. It was with 60 Vbeta and 13 Jbeta primers that the PCR ran. Sequenced by immunoSEQ multiplex PCR; TCRdb stores in-frame clones only, minus some. The repertoire holds about 120,000 clones, with 75% as singletons. Source material: PBMCs. The source of these receptors is a middle-aged woman in good health and CMV-seropositive.

The chain combines TRBV15 with TRBJ2-2; maybe TRBD1 (5 bases). Germline lookup yields CDR1 LNHNV and CDR2 YYDKDF (reference sequence). CDR3 length equals 15 residues. V was pared by 1 base and J by 5 bases, with 11 bases between. DNA for the CDR3: TGTGCCACCAGCAGAGGAGGCAGGGTGACCGGGGAGCTGTTTTTT. Translating gives CATSRGGRVTGELFF.

This rearrangement joins TRBV7-9 to TRBJ2-1; D is perhaps TRBD1 (5 bases). The CDR3 is made up of 15 amino acids. Germline V lookup: CDR1 SEHNR, CDR2 FQNEAQ (reference sequence). Trimming pared 5 bases from V and 0 bases from J, leaving 11 bases between. The CDR3 spells CASSPDMSSYNEQFF. CDR3 nucleotide sequence: TGTGCCAGCAGCCCGGACATGAGCTCCTACAATGAGCAGTTCTTC.

V and J are TRBV6-6 and TRBJ2-7; 7 bases align to TRBD2. V trimming: 2 bases; J trimming: 2 bases; junction bases outside the gene matches: 3. This CDR3 comprises 14 residues. Germline CDR1 and CDR2: MNHNY and SVGAGI (reference sequence). Here the CDR3 DNA reads TGTGCCAGCAGTTACCGGGACTATGCCTACGAGCAGTACTTC. Protein product: CASSYRDYAYEQYF.

This chain uses TRBV15 with TRBJ2-7; 7 bases align to TRBD1. CDR1 LNHNV and CDR2 YYDKDF come from the germline V gene (reference sequence). V dropped 5 bases and J dropped 2; count of bases not matched to a gene: 12. The CDR3 contains 16 residues. CDR3 nucleotide sequence: TGTGCCACCAGCGGGCTTGACAGGGCGGCGGCCTACGAGCAGTACTTC. It is translated as CATSGLDRAAAYEQYF.

The chain combines TRBV9 with TRBJ1-1; 11 bases are shared with TRBD1. The CDR3 is 15 residues long. V lost 3 bases and J lost 4; bases outside the gene matches: 5. Germline loops: CDR1 SGDLS, CDR2 YYNGEE. This CDR3 is CASSARGTGGTEAFF. The CDR3 nucleotides are TGTGCCAGCAGCGCCAGGGGGACAGGGGGCACTGAAGCTTTCTTT.

The chain carries TRBV9 and TRBJ2-1; D is possibly TRBD1 (6 bases). V was trimmed by 3 bases and J by 2 bases, leaving 12 bases between them. Germline V gives CDR1 SGDLS, CDR2 YYNGEE. The CDR3 runs 15 residues. CDR3 region: CASSGQGWTYNEQFF. The DNA of the CDR3 is TGTGCCAGCAGCGGTCAGGGGTGGACCTACAATGAGCAGTTCTTC.

The DNA for the CDR3 is TGCAGCGAGGAAGGACATATGAACACTGAAGCTTTCTTT. The encoded protein is CSEEGHMNTEAFF. The chain employs TRBV29-1 and TRBJ1-1; D perhaps matches TRBD1 (5 bases). Germline V CDR1 and CDR2: SQVTM, ANQGSEA. The germline V and J ends were trimmed by 7 bases and 0 bases, with 12 bases remaining between them. This CDR3 has 13 amino acids. Looking up the rest from reference TRBV29-1 and TRBJ1-1 gives the full variable domain: SAVISQKPSRDICQRGTSLTIQCQVDSQVTMMFWYRQQPGQSLTLIATANQGSEATYESGFVIDKFPISRPNLTFSTLTVSNMSPEDSSIYLCSEEGHMNTEAFFGQGTRLTVV.

The V call is TRBV30, the J call TRBJ2-7, with D unresolved. Germline loops: CDR1 GTSNPN, CDR2 SVGIG (reference sequence). V shed 1 base and J shed 6 bases, with 10 bases lying between them. The CDR3 has 12 amino acids. The CDR3, as DNA: TGTGCCTGGAGTGCCCAGTGGAGCGAGCAGTACTTC. It yields the protein CAWSAQWSEQYF.

The rearrangement links TRBV27 to TRBJ1-1, with D perhaps matching TRBD1 (5 bases). The CDR3 extends over 14 amino acids. Trimming shortened V by 8 bases and J by 3 bases, and 16 bases separated the two germline ends. Germline V gene lookup returns CDR1 MNHEY and CDR2 SMNVEV (reference sequence). CDR3 sequence (DNA): TGTGCCAGCTACGATCAGGGATGGGACACTGAAGCTTTCTTT. Translating it yields CASYDQGWDTEAFF.

The chain combines TRBV6-5 with TRBJ1-2; TRBD1 is a possible D gene (5 bases). Germline CDR1 reads MNHEY; CDR2 reads SVGAGI. The CDR3 totals 13 residues. The germline V and J ends were trimmed by 6 bases and 4 bases, with 12 bases remaining between them. CDR3 nucleotides: TGTGCCAGCAGCCAACCACAGGCCTATGGCTACACCTTC. Translated, it gives CASSQPQAYGYTF.